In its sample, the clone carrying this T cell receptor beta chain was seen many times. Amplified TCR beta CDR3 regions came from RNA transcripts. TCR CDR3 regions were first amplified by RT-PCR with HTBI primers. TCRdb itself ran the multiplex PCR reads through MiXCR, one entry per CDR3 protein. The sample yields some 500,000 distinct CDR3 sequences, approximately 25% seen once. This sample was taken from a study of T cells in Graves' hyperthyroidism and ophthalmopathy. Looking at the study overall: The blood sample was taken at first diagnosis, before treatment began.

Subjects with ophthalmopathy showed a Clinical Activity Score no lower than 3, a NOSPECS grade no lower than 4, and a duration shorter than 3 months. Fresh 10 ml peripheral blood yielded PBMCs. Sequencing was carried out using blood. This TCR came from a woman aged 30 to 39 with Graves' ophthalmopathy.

In nucleotides, the CDR3 is TGTGCCAGTAGTCCCGTTGCTGGGGCCAACGTCCTGACTTTC. Amino acid sequence: CASSPVAGANVLTF. The rearrangement joins TRBV19 to TRBJ2-6; D call uncertain. The germline CDR1 and CDR2 sequences are LNHDA and SQIVND (reference sequence). CDR3 size: 14 residues. V dropped 5 bases and J dropped 2 bases, with 7 bases sitting between them. The whole variable domain, filled in from reference TRBV19 and TRBJ2-6, reads DGGITQSPKYLFRKEGQNVTLSCEQNLNHDAMYWYRQDPGQGLRLIYYSQIVNDFQKGDIAEGYSVSREKKESFPLTVTSAQKNPTAFYLCASSPVAGANVLTFGAGSRLTVL.